A selection of T cell receptor beta chains follows, all from one sample in a study of cytomegalovirus exposure and HLA in healthy donors. Here immunoSEQ multiplex PCR was the method, and the copy in TCRdb shows in-frame clones only, minus some. The profile shows some 130,000 clones, approximately 79% of them singletons. Sequencing used PBMCs. Every receptor here comes from a man aged 40-49 years in good health and CMV-seropositive. The CDR3 runs from the conserved cysteine through the conserved F or W. The D gene is left open where the match is weak. Size values are once, few and many counts, or a class for expanded clones, and some rows have none.

clone size: NA
J gene: TRBJ2-5
D gene: TRBD2
V gene: TRBV19
CDR3 protein: CASSSGREETQYF
CDR3 DNA: TGTGCCAGTAGTAGCGGGAGGGAAGAGACCCAGTACTTC

clone size: once
J gene: TRBJ1-1
D gene: NA
V gene: TRBV5-1
CDR3 protein: CASSFDLGRTEAFF
CDR3 DNA: TGCGCCAGCAGCTTTGATCTTGGGAGGACTGAAGCTTTCTTT

clone size: NA
J gene: TRBJ2-4
D gene: NA
V gene: TRBV5-1
CDR3 protein: CASSLWGENIQYF
CDR3 DNA: TGCGCCAGCAGCTTGTGGGGGGAAAACATTCAGTACTTC

clone size: NA
J gene: TRBJ2-5
D gene: NA
V gene: TRBV27
CDR3 protein: CASSPSYGQETQYF
CDR3 DNA: TGTGCCAGCAGTCCCTCCTACGGCCAAGAGACCCAGTACTTC

clone size: once
J gene: TRBJ2-7
D gene: NA
V gene: TRBV19
CDR3 protein: CASSILQGSYEQYF
CDR3 DNA: TGTGCCAGTAGTATTTTACAGGGCTCCTACGAGCAGTACTTC

clone size: NA
J gene: TRBJ2-7
D gene: NA
V gene: TRBV6-5
CDR3 protein: CASSYLGGPYEQYF
CDR3 DNA: TGTGCCAGCAGTTACTTGGGAGGACCTTACGAGCAGTACTTC

clone size: few
J gene: TRBJ2-5
D gene: TRBD2
V gene: TRBV4-1
CDR3 protein: CASSQNVLAGGGVETQYF
CDR3 DNA: TGCGCCAGCAGCCAGAACGTCTTAGCGGGAGGCGGGGTGGAGACCCAGTACTTC

clone size: NA
J gene: TRBJ2-1
D gene: TRBD2
V gene: TRBV19
CDR3 protein: CASSTSGGSHNEQFF
CDR3 DNA: TGTGCCAGTAGTACCTCGGGGGGATCCCACAATGAGCAGTTCTTC

clone size: NA
J gene: TRBJ2-5
D gene: TRBD2
V gene: TRBV6-6
CDR3 protein: CASSFSGNQETQYF
CDR3 DNA: TGTGCCAGCAGTTTTAGCGGGAACCAAGAGACCCAGTACTTC

clone size: NA
J gene: TRBJ1-1
D gene: NA
V gene: TRBV9
CDR3 protein: CASSVVGSTEAFF
CDR3 DNA: TGTGCCAGCAGCGTAGTGGGCAGCACTGAAGCTTTCTTT

clone size: NA
J gene: TRBJ1-5
D gene: NA
V gene: TRBV28
CDR3 protein: CASSFVGRGSNQPQHF
CDR3 DNA: TGTGCCAGCAGTTTTGTTGGGAGAGGAAGCAATCAGCCCCAGCATTTT

clone size: NA
J gene: TRBJ2-7
D gene: TRBD2
V gene: TRBV6-5
CDR3 protein: CASSVLAGVYEQYF
CDR3 DNA: TGTGCCAGCAGTGTACTAGCGGGAGTCTACGAGCAGTACTTC

clone size: NA
J gene: TRBJ2-5
D gene: TRBD2
V gene: TRBV18
CDR3 protein: CASTGLAGVETQYF
CDR3 DNA: TGTGCCAGCACGGGACTAGCGGGAGTCGAGACCCAGTACTTC

clone size: NA
J gene: TRBJ1-4
D gene: NA
V gene: TRBV2
CDR3 protein: CASREQGSSTNEKLFF
CDR3 DNA: TGTGCCAGCAGAGAACAGGGATCCTCAACTAATGAAAAACTGTTTTTT

clone size: NA
J gene: TRBJ2-5
D gene: NA
V gene: TRBV10-1
CDR3 protein: CASSLSGETQYF
CDR3 DNA: TGCGCCAGCAGTCTCAGCGGGGAGACCCAGTACTTC

clone size: NA
J gene: TRBJ2-1
D gene: TRBD2
V gene: TRBV27
CDR3 protein: CASSFRAGGGTYNEQFF
CDR3 DNA: TGTGCCAGCAGTTTCAGGGCGGGAGGGGGGACCTACAATGAGCAGTTCTTC

clone size: NA
J gene: TRBJ2-1
D gene: TRBD2
V gene: TRBV28
CDR3 protein: CASSYPPTSGKHNEQFF
CDR3 DNA: TGTGCCAGCAGTTACCCTCCTACTAGCGGGAAACACAATGAGCAGTTCTTC

clone size: NA
J gene: TRBJ2-7
D gene: TRBD1
V gene: TRBV7-8
CDR3 protein: CASSSGQVLYEQYF
CDR3 DNA: TGTGCCAGCAGCTCAGGACAGGTTCTCTACGAGCAGTACTTC

clone size: NA
J gene: TRBJ2-1
D gene: TRBD1
V gene: TRBV6-1
CDR3 protein: CASSDTGASYNEQFF
CDR3 DNA: TGTGCCAGCAGTGATACAGGGGCCTCTTACAATGAGCAGTTCTTC

clone size: NA
J gene: TRBJ2-7
D gene: NA
V gene: TRBV28
CDR3 protein: CASLNLLSYEQYF
CDR3 DNA: TGTGCCAGCCTAAATCTCCTTTCCTACGAGCAGTACTTC

clone size: NA
J gene: TRBJ1-1
D gene: NA
V gene: TRBV19
CDR3 protein: CASSIVGTGPMNTEAFF
CDR3 DNA: TGTGCCAGTAGTATAGTGGGAACAGGGCCCATGAACACTGAAGCTTTCTTT

clone size: NA
J gene: TRBJ1-2
D gene: NA
V gene: TRBV19
CDR3 protein: CASSNAGAYGYTF
CDR3 DNA: TGTGCCAGTAGTAATGCAGGGGCCTATGGCTACACCTTC

clone size: once
J gene: TRBJ2-2
D gene: NA
V gene: TRBV9
CDR3 protein: CASSVVGVATGELFF
CDR3 DNA: TGTGCCAGCAGCGTAGTCGGGGTTGCTACCGGGGAGCTGTTTTTT